The T cell receptor (beta chain) described here comes from a study of blood T cell repertoires in COVID-19. Across the study: Acute and convalescent COVID-19 samples came from the United States, Italy and Spain. The analysed material was cDNA or gDNA that came from T cells, B-cell-depleted T cells, or PBMCs.

Looked up from germline, CDR1 is LNHDA and CDR2 is SQIVND (reference sequence). Trimming pared 5 bases from V and 4 bases from J, leaving 23 bases between. The CDR3 is 17 residues long. Original processing methods: Amplifying reference gene primers gave estimates of nucleated cell counts. Profiled with immunoSEQ multiplex PCR; TCRdb holds only in-frame clones, not every one. D and trimming were read from the DNA, whereas the V and J calls and clone size are those reported in that table. Altogether 250,000 or so clones are present, 85% being singletons, with the ten largest covering more than 6%. The material sequenced was peripheral blood. This TCR was recovered from a woman in her sixties with active or convalescent COVID-19. This chain links TRBV19 with TRBJ1-2; weak D call: TRBD1 (6 bases). The CDR3 sequence: CASSSLGSGAGFYGYTF. The CDR3, as DNA: TGTGCCAGTAGTTCGTTGGGGTCAGGGGCAGGCTTCTATGGCTACACCTTC.